This T cell receptor (beta chain) emerged from a study of blood T cells in healthy people across ages. This clonotype has a handful of counts. Its antigen is unidentified. Study-wide results and caveats: Strongly correlated with naive T cell percentage was TCR beta diversity.

The use of a sample-barcoded 5' primer and a J-beta primer mix characterized a second PCR of roughly 6 to 11 cycles. Each cDNA molecule was tagged by a template-switch adaptor with 12 random nucleotides. TCRdb recomputed calls from the 5' RACE reads with MiXCR, one row per CDR3 protein. The table has 1,300,000 or so distinct CDR3 sequences, 59% seen once. Trimming stripped 2 bases from V and 10 bases from J, with 11 bases between. The CDR3 sequence is 13 residues long. Looked up from germline, CDR1 is SEHNR and CDR2 is FQNEAQ (reference sequence). This sequence originates from a man between 18 and 29 years old in good health. The gene calls are TRBV7-9 and TRBJ1-4, with D uncertain. The sample was blood. The CDR3 spells CASSLRLEAKLFF. CDR3 sequence (DNA): TGTGCCAGCAGCTTAAGGTTGGAGGCAAAACTGTTTTTT.